What follows are 14 T cell receptor beta chains derived from one specimen sequenced in a study of response to subunit inactivated influenza vaccine. TCRdb re-called the RT-PCR reads through MiXCR, storing one row per CDR3 protein. This sample has roughly 700,000 distinct CDR3 sequences, with over 11% found just once. The material sequenced was PBMCs from blood, taken 14 to 15 days before vaccination. The receptors stem from a man aged 50-59 years who received an inactivated influenza vaccine.

This clonotype showed up just a few times. J is TRBJ2-1 and V is TRBV29-1, with 14 bases fitting TRBD2. CDR3 length: 18 amino acids. From germline, CDR1 is SQVTM and CDR2 ANQGSEA. The V gene end was trimmed by 3 bases and the J gene end by 2 bases; junction bases not matched to a gene: 9. This CDR3 is CSVETSGRDSAAYNEQFF. The CDR3 coding sequence is TGCAGCGTTGAGACTAGCGGGAGGGACAGTGCCGCCTACAATGAGCAGTTCTTC.

The V and J genes are TRBV5-1 and TRBJ1-2, with a weak D call TRBD1 (6 bases). V lost 4 bases to trimming and J lost 4 bases, with 14 bases between them. This CDR3 comprises 14 residues. Germline CDR1 is SGHRS and CDR2 is YFSETQ. CDR3 sequence reads: CASSSDGQFYGYTF. DNA of the CDR3: TGCGCCAGCAGCAGCGACGGACAGTTCTATGGCTACACCTTC.

In this sample, this clonotype turned up a few times. The chain combines TRBV29-1 with TRBJ2-1; 10 nucleotides line up with TRBD2. CDR1 and CDR2 (germline): SQVTM, ANQGSEA. This CDR3 comprises 11 residues. After removal of 6 bases from V and 15 bases from J, the junction contained 8 bases not matched to a gene. CDR3 in DNA: TGCAGCGTCGCCACTAGCGGGAACTCGTTCTTC. Translation: CSVATSGNSFF.

The rearrangement links TRBV6-5 to TRBJ2-2; D ambiguous. Germline values: CDR1 MNHEY, CDR2 SVGAGI. The CDR3 extends over 16 amino acids. V gave up 0 bases and J gave up 0 bases, with 8 bases separating them. The CDR3 protein is CASSYSAVSNTGELFF. The CDR3 nucleotides read TGTGCCAGCAGTTACTCGGCAGTTTCGAACACCGGGGAGCTGTTTTTT.

The J gene is TRBJ2-7, the V gene TRBV5-1, with 7 bases identical to TRBD1. Trimming cost V 0 bases and J 2 bases; bases outside gene matches: 2. The CDR3 is 14 amino acids. Germline V gives CDR1 SGHRS, CDR2 YFSETQ. In nucleotides, the CDR3 is TGCGCCAGCAGCTTGGACCAGGGGGCCTACGAGCAGTACTTC. Encoded protein: CASSLDQGAYEQYF.

As concerns this clonotype: Mismatch with germline at one junction end may stem from a read error. The gene calls are TRBV3-1 and TRBJ2-1, with 9 bases that match TRBD2. From germline, CDR1 is LGHDT and CDR2 YNNKEL (reference sequence). This CDR3 has 15 amino acids. In DNA form, the CDR3 reads TGTGCCAGCACCCAAGTACTAGCGGGCTACAATGAGCAGTTCTTC. Protein: CASTQVLAGYNEQFF.

This chain connects TRBV6-2 or TRBV6-3 to TRBJ2-1; 10 nucleotides align to TRBD2. The CDR3 extends over 15 amino acids. CDR1 and CDR2 from the germline V gene are MNHEY and SVGEGT. Trimming cost V 10 bases and J 3 bases; bases outside gene matches: 9. CDR3 region: CATRTSGNHYNEQFF. The CDR3 DNA is TGTGCCACACGGACTAGCGGTAACCACTACAATGAGCAGTTCTTC.

The chain recombines TRBV7-2 with TRBJ2-2; D possibly corresponds to TRBD1 (6 bases). The V and J ends lost 1 base and 5 bases respectively, with 11 bases between them. Germline CDR1 reads SGHTA; CDR2 reads FQGNSA. The CDR3 covers 15 residues. CDR3 sequence (DNA): TGTGCCAGCAGCTTAGTTTACAGGGCGACCGGGGAGCTGTTTTTT. Translating gives CASSLVYRATGELFF. Full variable domain (missing parts from reference TRBV7-2 and TRBJ2-2): GAGVSQSPSNKVTEKGKDVELRCDPISGHTALYWYRQSLGQGLEFLIYFQGNSAPDKSGLPSDRFSAERTGGSVSTLTIQRTQQEDSAVYLCASSLVYRATGELFFGEGSRLTVL.

In this sample, this clonotype turned up a few times. The chain uses TRBV18 and TRBJ2-1, with D possibly TRBD2 on 5 matching bases. With 2 bases removed from V and 8 bases from J, the gap between germline ends came to 10 bases. This CDR3 has 13 residues. Germline CDR1 KGHSH, CDR2 LQKENI. The CDR3 DNA is TGTGCCAGCTCACCAGACGGAGGAGATGAGCAGTTCTTC. Translating gives CASSPDGGDEQFF.

The chain recombines TRBV6-5 with TRBJ2-5; 9 bases are a match to TRBD2. This CDR3 contains 17 residues. Germline V gives CDR1 MNHEY, CDR2 SVGAGI. With 0 bases clipped from V and 1 base from J, the junction kept 6 bases outside the gene matches. In DNA form, the CDR3 reads TGTGCCAGCAGTTACTCAGGAGTAGCGGGAGCCCAAGAGACCCAGTACTTC. Translation: CASSYSGVAGAQETQYF.

This clonotype was counted between two and nine times. The chain employs TRBV28 and TRBJ2-5; the D is unclear. Germline V gene lookup returns CDR1 MDHEN and CDR2 SYDVKM. CDR3 size: 15 residues. V was trimmed by 6 bases and J by 5 bases, leaving 19 bases between them. CDR3 protein: CASSSPPQSAETQYF. Here the CDR3 DNA reads TGTGCCAGCAGCTCCCCACCCCAATCAGCTGAGACCCAGTACTTC.

The rearrangement joins TRBV30 to TRBJ2-2, with unresolved D. The CDR3 sequence is 11 residues long. V was pared by 5 bases and J by 1 base, with 2 bases between. CDR1 is GTSNPN, CDR2 SVGIG, per germline (reference sequence). CDR3: CAWGNTGELFF. Here the CDR3 DNA reads TGTGCCTGGGGGAACACCGGGGAGCTGTTTTTT.

This clonotype was counted only a few times. The chain links TRBV5-1 to TRBJ2-2; 10 bases are a match to TRBD2. The CDR3 covers 17 residues. V lost 1 base to trimming and J lost 4 bases; unmatched junction nucleotides: 7. The germline V gene has CDR1 SGHRS and CDR2 YFSETQ. CDR3 nucleotide sequence: TGCGCCAGCAGCTTGCCCCTAGCGGGAGATAGCACCGGGGAGCTGTTTTTT. This sequence encodes CASSLPLAGDSTGELFF. Combining the CDR3 with reference TRBV5-1 and TRBJ2-2 gives the whole variable domain KAGVTQTPRYLIKTRGQQVTLSCSPISGHRSVSWYQQTPGQGLQFLFEYFSETQRNKGNFPGRFSGRQFSNSRSEMNVSTLELGDSALYLCASSLPLAGDSTGELFFGEGSRLTVL.

This clonotype was detected only a few times. The chain links TRBV2 to TRBJ2-1, with D unclear. The germline gives CDR1 SNHLY, CDR2 FYNNEI. CDR3 length equals 14 residues. Trimming left V 0 bases short and J 2 bases short, with 5 bases between. CDR3 amino acids: CASSEASPYNEQFF. The CDR3 bases are TGTGCCAGCAGTGAAGCCTCCCCCTACAATGAGCAGTTCTTC.